A single sample is the source of the 9 T cell receptor beta chains below, sequenced in a study of identical twins (TCRdb year 2016). The library relied on 5' RACE. The sequencer was an Illumina HiSeq 2000. Through fastp at Q25 and MiXCR, TCRdb rebuilt clones from the public reads, retaining in-frame beta chains. Rows merge per CDR3 protein into single entries with the most common DNA and genes. This sample holds 500,000 to 650,000 distinct CDR3 sequences; more than 20% were observed only once. Of the sample, 0.48% is held by the ten largest clones. The same specimen was also included in a second study, on yellow fever vaccine responses in identical twins.

The sequenced material came from CD4+ T cells sorted from blood. The receptors originated from a woman younger than 30 in good health.

This clonotype appeared a few times. This sequence joins TRBV5-1 and TRBJ2-1; tentative D call: TRBD1 (5 bases). The V end was cut by 5 bases, the J end by 0 bases, with 12 bases between. Germline V gene lookup returns CDR1 SGHRS and CDR2 YFSETQ. This CDR3 region has 15 residues. The CDR3 DNA is TGCGCCAGCAGAAGAACAGGAAGCTCCTACAATGAGCAGTTCTTC. This codes for CASRRTGSSYNEQFF.

A single count supports this clonotype. V gene TRBV6-1 combines with J gene TRBJ2-1; 9 nucleotides agree with TRBD2. The germline V gene encodes CDR1 MNHNS and CDR2 SASEGT. Germline trimming cut 2 bases from V and 6 bases from J; bases unmatched to any gene: 14. The CDR3 spans 18 residues. CDR3 amino acids: CASSELGGGAPLGNEQFF. Here the CDR3 DNA reads TGTGCCAGCAGTGAATTAGGCGGGGGGGCCCCACTAGGCAATGAGCAGTTCTTC.

This clonotype appeared a few times. The rearrangement uses TRBV5-1 and TRBJ1-4; tentatively, D is TRBD1 (5 bases). The ends were cut back, 0 bases at V and 8 bases at J, with 11 bases in the middle. Germline assignment: CDR1 SGHRS and CDR2 YFSETQ. The CDR3 sequence is 14 residues long. CDR3 bases: TGCGCCAGCAGCTTGGAAGCCAGGGAAGAAAAACTGTTTTTT. It is translated as CASSLEAREEKLFF. The full variable domain, completed using reference TRBV5-1 and TRBJ1-4, is KAGVTQTPRYLIKTRGQQVTLSCSPISGHRSVSWYQQTPGQGLQFLFEYFSETQRNKGNFPGRFSGRQFSNSRSEMNVSTLELGDSALYLCASSLEAREEKLFFGSGTQLSVL.

The chain couples TRBV11-2 to TRBJ2-7; 8 positions agree with TRBD2. The ends lost 6 bases at V and 4 bases at J; junction bases unmatched: 11. Germline-derived CDR1 and CDR2 are SGHAT and FQNNGV. CDR3 length: 15 residues. CDR3 DNA: TGTGCCAGCAGGAGACTAGCGCCCCCCGGGTACGAGCAGTACTTC. It is translated as CASRRLAPPGYEQYF.

This clonotype has a handful of counts. The rearrangement joins TRBV27 to TRBJ1-1; 10 positions match TRBD1. The length of the CDR3 is 16 residues. Trimming removed 5 bases from V and 2 bases from J; junction bases left unmatched: 8. Germline CDR1 MNHEY, CDR2 SMNVEV (reference sequence). The CDR3 DNA sequence: TGTGCCAGCAGTACCTCGGGACAGGGGATAAACACTGAAGCTTTCTTT. Translating gives CASSTSGQGINTEAFF.

The V gene is TRBV15, the J gene TRBJ2-3, with TRBD2 identical over 9 bases. The trim removed 4 bases at V and 3 bases at J, leaving 5 bases unmatched. Germline lookup yields CDR1 LNHNV and CDR2 YYDKDF (reference sequence). The CDR3 has 15 residues. The CDR3 DNA follows: TGTGCCACCAGCACGGGACTAGCCGGAACAGATACGCAGTATTTT. Protein product: CATSTGLAGTDTQYF.

This clonotype appeared a few times. V is TRBV24-1 and J is TRBJ1-4; D call uncertain. Germline CDR1 KGHDR, CDR2 SFDVKD. V was trimmed by 3 bases and J by 8 bases, leaving 9 bases between them. The CDR3 contains 13 residues. The CDR3 spells CATSDGGQEKLFF. The DNA for the CDR3 is TGTGCCACCAGTGATGGAGGCCAGGAAAAACTGTTTTTT.

The rearrangement joins TRBV9 to TRBJ1-1, with D unresolved. This CDR3 has 15 residues. Germline V gives CDR1 SGDLS, CDR2 YYNGEE. The V gene lost 0 bases and the J gene lost 11 bases, with 20 bases spanning the gap. CDR3: CASSVEKDGVWVAFF. The CDR3 region has the DNA TGTGCCAGCAGCGTAGAAAAGGATGGGGTTTGGGTTGCTTTCTTT.

This clonotype was detected a few times. V usage is TRBV5-1 and J usage is TRBJ2-2, with 12 nucleotides matching TRBD2. CDR3 length: 16 amino acids. CDR1 is SGHRS, CDR2 YFSETQ, per germline. The junction had 6 bases not matched to a gene; V was cut back by 4 bases and J by 5 bases. The CDR3 reads CASSHGLAGKTGELFF. For the CDR3, the DNA is TGCGCCAGCAGCCACGGACTAGCGGGAAAAACCGGGGAGCTGTTTTTT.